This entry describes one TCR beta chain. Antigen unknown. This sample stems from a study of T cell responses to AZD1222 COVID-19 vaccine. Overall study results and limits: The span of vaccine-associated CD4 TCRs extended across spike, with dominance at 160-218 and 743-854. Clonal diversity may have been underestimated, and the donors were mostly white British, with more females than males. Among spike-specific TCRs, nearly half reportedly target unmutated variant regions. Only six AZD1222 recipients tested seropositive at baseline.

This table comes from immunoSEQ multiplex PCR, and its TCRdb copy is limited to in-frame clones, with some not included. The data contain roughly 120,000 clones, about nine tenths of them seen just once; the ten biggest clones take up 4% to 5%. Germline lookup yields CDR1 MNHEY and CDR2 SMNVEV (reference sequence). The germline V and J ends were trimmed by 3 bases and 9 bases, with 12 bases remaining between them. The CDR3 length is 14 residues. The chain combines TRBV27 with TRBJ1-6; a possible D gene is TRBD1 (5 bases). The specimen comprised peripheral blood, sampled 28 days after the second dose of the MenACWY control vaccine. The receptor comes from an adult who received the MenACWY meningococcal vaccine as a control. Here the CDR3 DNA reads TGTGCCAGCAGTTTCCAGGGTTCCTTTTCACCCCTCCACTTT. Its protein is CASSFQGSFSPLHF.